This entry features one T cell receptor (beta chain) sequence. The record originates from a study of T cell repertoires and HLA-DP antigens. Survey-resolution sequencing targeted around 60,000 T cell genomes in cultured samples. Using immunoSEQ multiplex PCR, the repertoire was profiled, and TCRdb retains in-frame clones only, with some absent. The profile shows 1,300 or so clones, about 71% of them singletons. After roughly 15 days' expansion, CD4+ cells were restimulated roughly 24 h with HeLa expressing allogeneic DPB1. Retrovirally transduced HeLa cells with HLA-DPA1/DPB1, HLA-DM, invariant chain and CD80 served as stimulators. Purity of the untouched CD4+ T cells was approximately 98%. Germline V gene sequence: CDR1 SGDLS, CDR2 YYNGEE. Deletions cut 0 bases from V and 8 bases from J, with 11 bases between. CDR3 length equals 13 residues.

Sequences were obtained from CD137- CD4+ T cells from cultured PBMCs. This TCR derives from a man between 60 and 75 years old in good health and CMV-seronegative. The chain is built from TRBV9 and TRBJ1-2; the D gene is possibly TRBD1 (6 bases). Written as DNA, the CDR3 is TGTGCCAGCAGCGTAGTCACAGGGCGAGGCTACACCTTC. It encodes CASSVVTGRGYTF.